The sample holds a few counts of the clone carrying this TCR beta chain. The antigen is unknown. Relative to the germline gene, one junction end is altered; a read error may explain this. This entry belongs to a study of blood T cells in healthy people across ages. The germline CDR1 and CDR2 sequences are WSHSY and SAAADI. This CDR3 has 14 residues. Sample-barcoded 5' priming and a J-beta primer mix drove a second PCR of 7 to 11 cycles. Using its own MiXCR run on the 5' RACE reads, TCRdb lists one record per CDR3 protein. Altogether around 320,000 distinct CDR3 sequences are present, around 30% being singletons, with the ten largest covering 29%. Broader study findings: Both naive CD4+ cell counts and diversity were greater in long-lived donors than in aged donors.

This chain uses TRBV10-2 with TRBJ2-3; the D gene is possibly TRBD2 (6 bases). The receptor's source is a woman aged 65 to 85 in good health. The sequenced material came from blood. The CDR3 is CASGREKSTDTQYF. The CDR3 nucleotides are TGCGCCAGCGGTCGGGAGAAAAGCACAGACACGCAGTATTTT.